These 14 T cell receptor beta chains were sequenced from one sample in a study of shared clonotypes between healthy human individuals. The table came from immunoSEQ multiplex PCR; TCRdb's copy has only in-frame clones and leaves some out. Of approximately 1.9 million clones listed, about 93% are singletons. CD45RO-negative, CCR7-selected cells formed the naive CD8 fraction, which excluded terminally differentiated effector memory CD45RA+ cells. Sequencing used naive CD8+ T cells from PBMCs. All receptors come from a man aged 18 to 29 in good health. Some clones in this sample may be carry-over from other donors' samples.

The V gene is TRBV5-6, the J gene TRBJ1-1, with D possibly TRBD1 on 6 matching bases. CDR3 length: 15 amino acids. The V and J ends lost 5 bases and 0 bases respectively, with 14 bases between them. Germline CDR1 and CDR2: SGHDT and YYEEEE. The CDR3 here is CASRVSGHLNTEAFF. DNA for the CDR3: TGTGCCAGCAGGGTCTCGGGACACTTGAACACTGAAGCTTTCTTT.

In this sample, this clone turned up once. The CDR3 reads CASSPRVRGLDNQPQHF. CDR3 nucleotides: TGTGCCAGCTCACCACGAGTTCGGGGGTTGGATAATCAGCCCCAGCATTTT. This chain joins TRBV18 and TRBJ1-5, with a tentative D call TRBD1 (5 bases). The CDR3 loop spans 17 amino acids. Germline CDR1 reads KGHSH; CDR2 reads LQKENI. The ends were cut back, 1 base at V and 4 bases at J, with 17 bases in the middle.

V gene TRBV28 combines with J gene TRBJ2-3; 9 nucleotides agree with TRBD2. Germline V gene data show CDR1 as MDHEN and CDR2 as SYDVKM. V gave up 5 bases and J gave up 5 bases; unmatched junction bases: 14. CDR3 length: 17 residues. The CDR3 DNA sequence: TGTGCCAGCAGTCCGCTCCGAGTAGCGGGAGTGGAAGATACGCAGTATTTT. Amino acid sequence: CASSPLRVAGVEDTQYF.

The gene calls are TRBV4-1 and TRBJ1-5; the D is unclear. CDR1 is MGHRA, CDR2 YSYEKL, per germline. The CDR3 totals 15 residues. V lost 3 bases and J lost 2, with 11 bases in between. CDR3 residues: CASSQLVGGNQPQHF. The DNA of the CDR3 is TGCGCCAGCAGCCAGCTGGTTGGGGGCAATCAGCCCCAGCATTTT.

This CDR3 reads CASRLAGVYEQYF. Written as DNA, the CDR3 is TGTGCCAGCAGACTAGCGGGGGTTTACGAGCAGTACTTC. The rearrangement uses TRBV6-5 and TRBJ2-7; 11 bases agree with TRBD2. The germline CDR1 and CDR2 sequences are MNHEY and SVGAGI. This CDR3 comprises 13 residues. V dropped 6 bases and J dropped 4; count of bases not matched to a gene: 2.

The V call is TRBV28, the J call TRBJ2-1; the match to TRBD1 covers 7 bases. CDR1 and CDR2 (germline): MDHEN, SYDVKM. This CDR3 is built from 12 residues. J gave up 4 bases and V 8 bases, and 2 bases lay outside the gene matches. CDR3 amino acids: CASGQEYNEQFF. CDR3 in DNA: TGTGCCAGCGGACAGGAGTACAATGAGCAGTTCTTC.

This chain links TRBV29-1 with TRBJ2-5; the match to TRBD1 covers 11 bases. The CDR3 has 15 amino acids. The junction had 12 bases not matched to a gene; V was cut back by 6 bases and J by 6 bases. Looked up from germline, CDR1 is SQVTM and CDR2 is ANQGSEA. As DNA, the CDR3 is TGCAGCGTGGCCCTAGGACAGGGGGCGAGGCAGACCCAGTACTTC. As protein: CSVALGQGARQTQYF.

This clone turned up a few times. Different DNA sequences within this sample yield the same CDR3. The rearrangement joins TRBV29-1 to TRBJ1-1, with D perhaps matching TRBD1 (6 bases). Germline V gene sequence: CDR1 SQVTM, CDR2 ANQGSEA. The CDR3 is made up of 11 amino acids. With 7 bases removed from V and 1 base from J, the gap between germline ends came to 7 bases. The CDR3 sequence is CSAGQNTEAFF. CDR3 bases: TGCAGCGCGGGACAGAACACTGAAGCTTTCTTT.

The table lists this clone with a count of one. CDR3 bases: TGTGCCTGGAACCGACCCCCTCAAGAGACCCAGTACTTC. It specifies CAWNRPPQETQYF. This chain joins TRBV30 and TRBJ2-5, with no clear D. With 4 bases removed from V and 2 bases from J, the gap between germline ends came to 11 bases. CDR1 is GTSNPN and CDR2 is SVGIG in the germline V gene (reference sequence). The CDR3 sequence is 13 residues long.

The chain joins TRBV5-1 to TRBJ2-1; the D gene is possibly TRBD1 (5 bases). V was shortened by 0 bases and J by 8 bases, with 15 bases between the two germline ends. From germline, CDR1 is SGHRS and CDR2 YFSETQ. The CDR3 totals 15 residues. As DNA, the CDR3 is TGCGCCAGCAGCTTGGGCCAAACTCCAGGGTATGAGCAGTTCTTC. As protein: CASSLGQTPGYEQFF.

Note on this clone: The same CDR3 arises from other DNA sequences in this sample as well. This chain connects TRBV27 to TRBJ1-2, with a weak D call TRBD1 (6 bases). CDR1 is MNHEY and CDR2 is SMNVEV in the germline V gene (reference sequence). The CDR3 extends over 13 amino acids. Trimming cost V 4 bases and J 7 bases, with 13 bases left between them. CDR3 sequence (DNA): TGTGCCAGCAGTTCCCAGGGGTTGGGTGGCTACACCTTC. Its protein product is CASSSQGLGGYTF.

This clone was seen a single time. V is TRBV19 and J is TRBJ2-1, with 7 bases identical to TRBD2. Germline loops: CDR1 LNHDA, CDR2 SQIVND (reference sequence). The CDR3 has 16 amino acids. Trimming removed 5 bases from V and 0 bases from J; junction bases left unmatched: 7. The DNA of the CDR3 is TGTGCCAGTAGTCCCCGGGGGGTGAGCTCCTACAATGAGCAGTTCTTC. Translated: CASSPRGVSSYNEQFF.

The chain employs TRBV7-9 and TRBJ2-1; tentatively, D is TRBD1 (6 bases). The CDR3 spans 15 residues. Trimming cost V 2 bases and J 4 bases, with 12 bases left between them. Per the germline V gene, CDR1 is SEHNR and CDR2 is FQNEAQ (reference sequence). CDR3 in DNA: TGTGCCAGCAGCTTATCACAGGGTATTTACAATGAGCAGTTCTTC. This sequence encodes CASSLSQGIYNEQFF.

The rearrangement links TRBV15 to TRBJ2-1; 15 bases align to TRBD2. V dropped 1 base and J dropped 10; count of bases not matched to a gene: 8. This CDR3 contains 17 residues. Germline V gives CDR1 LNHNV, CDR2 YYDKDF (reference sequence). The DNA of the CDR3 is TGTGCCACCAGCAGAGTGGTGGGACTAGCGGGAGGACGGGAGCAGTTCTTC. Amino acid sequence: CATSRVVGLAGGREQFF. Complete variable domain (other parts from reference TRBV15 and TRBJ2-1): DAMVIQNPRYQVTQFGKPVTLSCSQTLNHNVMYWYQQKSSQAPKLLFHYYDKDFNNEADTPDNFQSRRPNTSFCFLDIRSPGLGDTAMYLCATSRVVGLAGGREQFFGPGTRLTVL.